This TCR beta chain was found in a study of T cell responses to AZD1222 COVID-19 vaccine. Study conclusions and caveats: Spike was spanned by vaccine-associated CD4 TCRs, with dominance at 160-218 and 743-854. At baseline, seropositivity was found in only a handful of AZD1222 recipients. Reports say nearly half of spike-specific TCRs go after unmutated variant regions. Repertoires were sampled only after the peak T cell response.

Sequenced by immunoSEQ multiplex PCR; TCRdb stores in-frame clones only, minus some. In the table there are about 150,000 clones, approximately 86% of which are singletons. This clone occurred a few times. The antigen is undetermined. The CDR3 extends over 10 amino acids. CDR1 and CDR2 (germline): SNHLY, FYNNEI. V was trimmed by 6 bases and J by 5 bases, leaving 3 bases between them. The genes are TRBV2 and TRBJ2-3; the D is unclear. Material: peripheral blood, obtained 28 days after the second dose of the MenACWY control vaccine. The sequence was collected from an adult who received the MenACWY meningococcal vaccine as a control. The CDR3 reads CASRGDTQYF. The CDR3 nucleotides are TGTGCCAGCAGGGGAGATACGCAGTATTTT.